The present TCR beta chain was sequenced within a study of blood T cells in healthy people across ages. The V gene's germline CDR1 is MNHNY and CDR2 SVGAGI (reference sequence). The V segment lost 2 bases and the J segment 3 bases; nucleotides outside the gene matches: 6. CDR3 size: 15 residues. As for this clonotype: Antigen: not known.

The use of a sample-barcoded 5' primer and a J-beta primer mix characterized a second PCR of about 7 to 12 cycles. One entry per CDR3 protein results from TCRdb running MiXCR on the 5' RACE reads. The top ten clones hold 10% to 15% of a sample with 950,000 to 1,200,000 distinct CDR3 sequences, 35% to 40% of them seen once. Findings and limits, study-wide: Unsorted PBMCs ruled out conclusive naive versus antigen-experienced comparison.

The TCR comes from a man between 18 and 29 years old in good health. This chain uses TRBV6-6 with TRBJ1-1; 7 bases agree with TRBD1. The sample comprised blood. The CDR3 region has the DNA TGTGCCAGCAGTTACCCAGGGGGGGAGGACACTGAAGCTTTCTTT. Protein: CASSYPGGEDTEAFF.